The 17 T cell receptor beta chains reported below all come from one sample, sequenced in a study of identical twins. TCRdb processed the 5' RACE reads anew with MiXCR; each CDR3 protein has one entry. The sample consists of 1.5 million to 2 million distinct CDR3 sequences, roughly 35% of them appearing once. The sample comprised cord blood. These receptors all stem from a newborn girl in good health.

This clonotype was seen a handful of times. The rearrangement uses TRBV20-1 and TRBJ2-3; no clear D gene. CDR1 DFQATT and CDR2 SNEGSKA come from the germline V gene (reference sequence). This CDR3 is built from 13 residues. Trimming took 6 bases from V and 0 from J, leaving 10 bases between them. The CDR3 here is CSAATSSTDTQYF. CDR3 nucleotides: TGCAGTGCCGCGACGAGTAGCACAGATACGCAGTATTTT.

This clonotype was seen more than once but under ten times. This rearrangement joins TRBV6-2 or TRBV6-3 to TRBJ2-7, with 8 bases fitting TRBD2. The CDR3 spans 14 residues. Trimming at V came to 2 bases and at J to 4 bases, leaving 4 bases not matched to a gene. Germline CDR1 and CDR2: MNHEY and SVGEGT. The CDR3 DNA reads TGTGCCAGCAGTTACAGCGGGGGCTTTTACGAGCAGTACTTC. The encoded protein is CASSYSGGFYEQYF.

This clonotype was detected ten times or more. One junction end does not reproduce the germline sequence, and a read error may be involved. The chain carries TRBV5-1 and TRBJ2-1, with D possibly being TRBD2 (5 bases). CDR3 size: 15 residues. The germline gives CDR1 SGHRS, CDR2 YFSETQ. This CDR3 is CASSSTGSSYNEQFF. In DNA, the CDR3 is TGTGCCAGCAGTTCGACGGGGAGCTCCTACAATGAGCAGTTCTTC.

The rearrangement joins TRBV2 to TRBJ2-4; D not resolved. The germline V gene encodes CDR1 SNHLY and CDR2 FYNNEI. This CDR3 is built from 15 residues. V lost 8 bases and J 0 bases, leaving 14 bases between the germline ends. The CDR3 loop is CASALGYPAKNIQYF. In DNA, the CDR3 is TGTGCCAGCGCCCTTGGCTACCCAGCCAAAAACATTCAGTACTTC.

This clonotype was counted between two and nine times. CDR3 nucleotide sequence: TGTGCCAGCACCTTGGCGGGACCAACCTACAATGAGCAGTTCTTC. It codes for CASTLAGPTYNEQFF. The rearrangement uses TRBV28 and TRBJ2-1; weak D call: TRBD2 (6 bases). Deletions cut 7 bases from V and 2 bases from J, with 15 bases between. The CDR3 extends over 15 amino acids. In germline, CDR1 is MDHEN, CDR2 SYDVKM.

This clonotype was detected a few times. The rearrangement joins TRBV29-1 to TRBJ1-1; possible D gene TRBD1, 5 bases. This CDR3 region has 13 residues. The germline CDR1 and CDR2 sequences are SQVTM and ANQGSEA. Trimming cost V 7 bases and J 0 bases, with 12 bases left between them. The CDR3 region is CSGRDGMNTEAFF. The CDR3 nucleotides are TGCAGCGGTAGGGACGGCATGAACACTGAAGCTTTCTTT.

Only a few counts were recorded for this clonotype. J is TRBJ2-1 and V is TRBV20-1, with D maybe TRBD1 (6 bases). V lost 1 base, J lost 5 bases, and 15 bases lay in between. The germline gives CDR1 DFQATT, CDR2 SNEGSKA (reference sequence). The CDR3 has 15 residues. CDR3 sequence (DNA): TGCAGTGCTAGAGTACAGGGACGGGGCGACAATGAGCAGTTCTTC. Protein product: CSARVQGRGDNEQFF.

V and J are TRBV6-6 and TRBJ2-1, with TRBD2 matching over 11 bases. This CDR3 region has 17 residues. Germline CDR1 and CDR2: MNHNY and SVGAGI (reference sequence). Trimming removed 4 bases from V and 4 bases from J; junction bases left unmatched: 9. The CDR3 bases are TGTGCCAGCAGTTCCTCATTAGCGGGAGGGCTGTACAATGAGCAGTTCTTC. This encodes CASSSSLAGGLYNEQFF.

The chain is built from TRBV12-3 or TRBV12-4 and TRBJ2-1, with 9 bases identical to TRBD1. This CDR3 is built from 14 residues. V was clipped by 4 bases and J by 5 bases; unmatched bases: 3. This chain's CDR3 is CASSWGQGDNEQFF. The CDR3 DNA is TGTGCCAGCAGTTGGGGACAGGGTGACAATGAGCAGTTCTTC.

This chain uses TRBV7-2 with TRBJ1-6; D ambiguous. Germline CDR1 reads SGHTA; CDR2 reads FQGNSA. CDR3 length: 14 amino acids. Trimming took off 5 bases at V and 4 bases at J, with 9 bases between the two ends. The CDR3 region is CASSPQTYNSPLHF. DNA of the CDR3: TGTGCCAGCAGCCCGCAGACTTATAATTCACCCCTCCACTTT.

This clonotype was found a few times. The chain joins TRBV29-1 to TRBJ1-5; TRBD1 aligns across 8 bases. Trimming removed 5 bases from V and 8 bases from J; junction bases left unmatched: 8. Germline V gene lookup returns CDR1 SQVTM and CDR2 ANQGSEA. CDR3 length: 13 amino acids. This CDR3 reads CSVIGQGGKPQHF. In DNA, the CDR3 is TGCAGCGTTATTGGACAGGGTGGAAAGCCCCAGCATTTT.

The V and J genes are TRBV14 and TRBJ2-1; a possible D gene is TRBD2 (5 bases). Trimming took 0 bases from V and 7 from J, leaving 10 bases between them. This CDR3 spans 14 amino acids. The germline V gene has CDR1 SGHDN and CDR2 FVKESK. Here the CDR3 reads CASSQDLARNEQFF. The CDR3 DNA sequence: TGTGCCAGCAGCCAAGATTTAGCGAGGAATGAGCAGTTCTTC.

This chain joins TRBV5-5 and TRBJ2-3, with 8 nucleotides matching TRBD1. Germline CDR1 reads SGHKS; CDR2 reads YYEKEE (reference sequence). The ends lost 1 base at V and 3 bases at J; junction bases unmatched: 10. The length of the CDR3 is 17 residues. CDR3 in amino acids: CASSLSVRGLGTDTQYF. CDR3 nucleotides: TGTGCCAGCAGCTTGTCGGTCAGGGGGCTGGGGACAGATACGCAGTATTTT.

About this clonotype: One base away lies a much larger clone, so this may be a sequencing read error. This chain joins TRBV4-2 and TRBJ2-3; TRBD1 or TRBD2 may be the D gene (5 bases each). CDR1 is LGHNA and CDR2 is YNFKEQ in the germline V gene. The CDR3 covers 16 residues. This CDR3 is CASSQEVRELTDTRYF. DNA for the CDR3: TGTGCCAGCAGCCAAGAAGTTAGGGAGTTGACAGATACGCGGTATTTT.

The rearrangement links TRBV6-1 to TRBJ2-7; D uncertain. The CDR3 spans 14 residues. Germline loops: CDR1 MNHNS, CDR2 SASEGT. The V gene lost 5 bases and the J gene lost 2 bases, with 13 bases spanning the gap. The CDR3 loop is CASSLHSGPYEQYF. DNA of the CDR3: TGTGCCAGCAGTCTCCACAGTGGCCCCTACGAGCAGTACTTC.

This clonotype was counted many times. The chain recombines TRBV21-1 with TRBJ2-4; the tabulated D call, TRBD2, remains unverified against the DNA. TRBV21-1 is shown as a pseudogene. This CDR3 region has 15 residues. The CDR3: CASSNLAGGGNIQYF. The CDR3 nucleotides are TGTGCCAGCAGCAATCTAGCGGGGGGAGGGAACATTCAGTACTTC.

The rearrangement uses TRBV4-1 and TRBJ2-1; TRBD2 aligns across 8 bases. CDR1 is MGHRA, CDR2 YSYEKL, per germline. The CDR3 contains 20 residues. The junction had 21 bases not matched to a gene; V was cut back by 6 bases and J by 2 bases. As DNA, the CDR3 is TGCGCCAGCAGGAAACTGTGGGCTAGCGGGCCCCGGTTGGCCTACAATGAGCAGTTCTTC. Protein sequence: CASRKLWASGPRLAYNEQFF.